The present TCR beta chain was sequenced within a study of beta chain features in type 1 diabetes. Whole-study context: There was similarity between patients and healthy donors in age, gender and cell yields.

Germline CDR1 is SEHNR and CDR2 is FQNEAQ (reference sequence). Deletions cut 2 bases from V and 9 bases from J, with 14 bases between. CDR3 length equals 14 residues. Study conclusions and caveats: TCRB CDR3s were moderately but significantly shorter in Type 1 diabetes patients in all four CD4+ subsets.

This clone was detected ten times or more. The antigen is unknown. The authors reverse transcribed all of the isolated RNA, so sequencing captured expressed TCRB transcripts. The protocol was immunoSEQ multiplex PCR, while the TCRdb copy is restricted to in-frame clones and leaves out a portion. The data hold 640,000 or so clones, with around an eighth observed a single time. This receptor was identified in a man between 18 and 35 years old with type 1 diabetes. The gene calls are TRBV7-9 and TRBJ2-1; either TRBD1 or TRBD2 may supply D (6 bases each). The sample consisted of naive CD4+ T cells from blood. The CDR3 bases are TGTGCCAGCAGCTTATACGGGGGCAAGAGTGAGCAGTTCTTC. Its protein product is CASSLYGGKSEQFF.